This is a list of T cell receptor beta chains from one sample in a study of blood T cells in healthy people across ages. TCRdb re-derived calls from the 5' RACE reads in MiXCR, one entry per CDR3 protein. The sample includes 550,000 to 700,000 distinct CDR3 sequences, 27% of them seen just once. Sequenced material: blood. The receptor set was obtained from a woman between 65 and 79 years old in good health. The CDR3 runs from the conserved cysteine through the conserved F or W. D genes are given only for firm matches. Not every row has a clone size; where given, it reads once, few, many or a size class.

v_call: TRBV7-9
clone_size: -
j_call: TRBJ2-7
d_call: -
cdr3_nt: TGTGCCAGCAGCTACCCGAATGTATACGAGCAGTACTTC
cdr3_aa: CASSYPNVYEQYF

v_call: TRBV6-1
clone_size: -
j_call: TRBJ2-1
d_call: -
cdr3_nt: TGTGCCAGCAGTGAACGGGCACAGGCCCACAATGAGCAGTTCTTC
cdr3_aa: CASSERAQAHNEQFF

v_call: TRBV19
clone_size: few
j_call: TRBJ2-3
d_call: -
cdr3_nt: TGTGCCAGTAGTGACGCTAGCACAGATACGCAGTATTTT
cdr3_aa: CASSDASTDTQYF

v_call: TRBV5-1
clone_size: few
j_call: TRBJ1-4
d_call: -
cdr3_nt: TGCGCCAGCAGCACGGACGGGAATAATGAAAAACTGTTTTTT
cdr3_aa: CASSTDGNNEKLFF

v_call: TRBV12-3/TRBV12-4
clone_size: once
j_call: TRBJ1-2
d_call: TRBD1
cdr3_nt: TGTGCCAGCAGTCGTGGACAGGGACACTATGGCTGCACCTTC
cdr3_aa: CASSRGQGHYGCTF

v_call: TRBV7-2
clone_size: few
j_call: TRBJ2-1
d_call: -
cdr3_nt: TGTGCCAGCAGCTTAGCCAGGGGAGTTGCCAATGAACAGTTCTTC
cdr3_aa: CASSLARGVANEQFF

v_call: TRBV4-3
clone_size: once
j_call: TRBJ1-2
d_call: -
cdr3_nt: TGCGCCAGCAGCCAAGAACTGAGAAATGGCTACACCTTC
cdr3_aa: CASSQELRNGYTF

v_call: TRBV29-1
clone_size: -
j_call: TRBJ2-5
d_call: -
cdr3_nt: TGCAGCGTTGCGGTAACAAAGAGTCAGTGGGAGACCCAGTACTTC
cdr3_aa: CSVAVTKSQWETQYF

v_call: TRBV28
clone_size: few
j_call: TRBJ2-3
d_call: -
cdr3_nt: TGTGCCAGCAGGCAGGGGATTAGCACGGATACGCAGTACTTT
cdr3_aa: CASRQGISTDTQYF

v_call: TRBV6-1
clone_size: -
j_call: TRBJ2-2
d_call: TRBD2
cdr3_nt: TGTGCCAGCAGACCGGGACTAGCGGGGGGCCGGGGCGGGGAGCTGTTTTTT
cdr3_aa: CASRPGLAGGRGGELFF

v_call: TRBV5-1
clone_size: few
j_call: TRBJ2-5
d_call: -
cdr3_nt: TGCGCCAGCAGCTTGGGTGGAATAGAGACCCAGTACTTC
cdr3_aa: CASSLGGIETQYF

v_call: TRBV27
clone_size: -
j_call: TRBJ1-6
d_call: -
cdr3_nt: TGTGCCAGCAGCCTCTATGGACGGAATTCACCCCTCCACTTT
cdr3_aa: CASSLYGRNSPLHF

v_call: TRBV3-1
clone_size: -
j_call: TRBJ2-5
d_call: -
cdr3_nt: TGTGCCAGCAGCCTCGGGACGGCACTCGAGGAGACCCAGTACTTC
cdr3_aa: CASSLGTALEETQYF

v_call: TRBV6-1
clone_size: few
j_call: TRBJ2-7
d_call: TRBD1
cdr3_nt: TGTGCCAGCAGGGGGACAGGGGGCTTCGACGAGCAGTACTTC
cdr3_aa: CASRGTGGFDEQYF

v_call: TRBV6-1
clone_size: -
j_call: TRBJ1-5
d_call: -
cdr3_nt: TGTGCCAGCAGTGAAGGGGTGTGGGGGTTCAATCAGCCCCAGCATTTT
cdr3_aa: CASSEGVWGFNQPQHF

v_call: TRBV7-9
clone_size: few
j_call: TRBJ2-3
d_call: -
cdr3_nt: TGTGCCAGCAGCCCAGGACAGCCTATCACAGATACGCAGTATTTT
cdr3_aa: CASSPGQPITDTQYF

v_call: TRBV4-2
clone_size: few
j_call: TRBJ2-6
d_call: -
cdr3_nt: TGTGCCAGCAGCCCAGAAGGGACGGACGTTATTGGGGCCAACGTCCTGACTTTC
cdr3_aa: CASSPEGTDVIGANVLTF

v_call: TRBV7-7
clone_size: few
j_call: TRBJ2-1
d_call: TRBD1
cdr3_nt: TGTGCCAGCAGCTCCGACAGGGTTACAGGGGAGCAGTTCTTC
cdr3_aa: CASSSDRVTGEQFF

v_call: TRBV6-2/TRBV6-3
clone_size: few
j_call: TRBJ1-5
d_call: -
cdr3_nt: TGTGCCAGCAGCCGCTCCGGGGGCCGTAATCAGCCCCAGCATTTT
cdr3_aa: CASSRSGGRNQPQHF

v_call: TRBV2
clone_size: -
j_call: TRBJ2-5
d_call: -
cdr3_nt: TGTGCCAGACTAGGGACCCACGGGGAAGAGACCCAGTACTTC
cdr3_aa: CARLGTHGEETQYF

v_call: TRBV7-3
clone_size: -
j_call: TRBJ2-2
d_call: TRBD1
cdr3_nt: TGTGCCAGCAGCCTGGGACAGAGTCTGGCCGGGGAGCTGTTTTTT
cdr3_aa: CASSLGQSLAGELFF

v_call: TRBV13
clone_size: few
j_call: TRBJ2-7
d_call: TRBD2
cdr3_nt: TGTGCCAGCGCGAAAGGGTGGGGGGGTTCCTACGAGCAGTACTTC
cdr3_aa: CASAKGWGGSYEQYF

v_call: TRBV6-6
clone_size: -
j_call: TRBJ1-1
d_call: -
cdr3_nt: TGTGCCAGCTCTCACGGAGGTGAAGCTTTCTTT
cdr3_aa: CASSHGGEAFF

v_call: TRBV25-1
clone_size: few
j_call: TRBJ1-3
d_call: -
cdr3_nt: TGTGCCAGCAGTTCAGGGGCCTCTGGAAACACCATATATTTT
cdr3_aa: CASSSGASGNTIYF

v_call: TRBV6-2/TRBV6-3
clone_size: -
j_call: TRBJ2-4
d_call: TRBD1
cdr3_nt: TGTGCCAGCAGTTACCGGGGACAGAGAGTAGCCAAAAACATTCAGTACTTC
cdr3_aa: CASSYRGQRVAKNIQYF

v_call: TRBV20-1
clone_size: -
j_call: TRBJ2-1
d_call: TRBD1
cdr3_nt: TGCAGTGCTCTAGGACAGGTTCTCCGAACCAGAGAGCAGTTCTTC
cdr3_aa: CSALGQVLRTREQFF